Detailed here is one TCR beta chain. This sample was included in a study of blood T cell repertoires in COVID-19. In the study overall: The United States, Italy and Spain supplied acute and convalescent COVID-19 samples. The analysed material was cDNA or gDNA that came from T cells, B-cell-depleted T cells, or PBMCs.

Original data processing: Amplifying reference gene primers gave estimates of nucleated cell counts. Only in-frame clones appear in the TCRdb table, and some are missing; sequencing was by immunoSEQ multiplex PCR. The V and J calls and the clone size are those of that table, but D and trimming were determined from the DNA. Among roughly 32,000 clones, about 82% were seen once, and the ten largest hold roughly 9.1%. The specimen was peripheral blood. The origin of this receptor is a man older than 75 with active COVID-19.

As DNA, the CDR3 is TGCGCCAGCAGCTTGGGCCCAGCGGGGACAAACACCGGGGAGCTGTTTTTT. Translation gives CASSLGPAGTNTGELFF. The V call is TRBV5-1, the J call TRBJ2-2; D might be TRBD2 (7 bases). CDR1 is SGHRS and CDR2 is YFSETQ in the germline V gene. This CDR3 spans 17 amino acids. V lost 0 bases and J 2 bases, leaving 14 bases between the germline ends. Supplemented by reference TRBV5-1 and TRBJ2-2, the full variable domain reads KAGVTQTPRYLIKTRGQQVTLSCSPISGHRSVSWYQQTPGQGLQFLFEYFSETQRNKGNFPGRFSGRQFSNSRSEMNVSTLELGDSALYLCASSLGPAGTNTGELFFGEGSRLTVL.